The 24 T cell receptor beta chains reported below all come from one sample, sequenced in a study of CD8+CD57+ T cells in acquired aplastic anemia. Profiling of TCR beta VDJ combinations and CDR3 sequences used genomic DNA as template. One entry per CDR3 protein results from TCRdb running MiXCR on the reads. This table holds around 150,000 distinct CDR3 sequences, less than 45% found once. The sample consisted of sorted CD4+, CD8+, or CD8+CD57+ T cells (not recorded which) from PBMCs. These receptors were obtained from a human donor in good health, serving as a control.

The J gene is TRBJ1-6, the V gene TRBV2; 10 bases agree with TRBD1. The V and J ends lost 11 bases and 4 bases, in that order; junction bases with no gene match: 8. The CDR3 is made up of 15 amino acids. In germline, CDR1 is SNHLY, CDR2 FYNNEI. The CDR3 here is CARSEGQGYNSPLHF. For the CDR3, the DNA is TGTGCCCGCTCCGAGGGACAGGGGTATAATTCACCCCTCCACTTT.

This clonotype has ten or more counts. The chain links TRBV25-1 to TRBJ1-6; D call uncertain. Germline V gives CDR1 MGHDK, CDR2 SYGVNS. Trimming took 6 bases from V and 5 from J, leaving 14 bases between them. This CDR3 comprises 15 residues. The CDR3 loop is CASRAWESDNSPLHF. As DNA, the CDR3 is TGTGCCAGCAGGGCGTGGGAAAGCGATAATTCACCCCTCCACTTT.

The J gene is TRBJ1-2, the V gene TRBV11-3; 8 bases fit TRBD1. This CDR3 comprises 15 residues. Per germline, CDR1 SGHNT and CDR2 YENEEA. After removal of 3 bases from V and 5 bases from J, the junction contained 8 bases not matched to a gene. CDR3 protein: CASSFGGQGAYGYTF. CDR3 bases: TGTGCCAGCAGCTTTGGGGGGCAGGGGGCTTATGGCTACACCTTC.

Only a few counts were recorded for this clonotype. CDR3: CAWRLLLNTEAFF. The CDR3 DNA is TGTGCCTGGAGGCTTCTTTTGAACACTGAAGCTTTCTTT. The V and J genes are TRBV30 and TRBJ1-1; no reliable D call. The length of the CDR3 is 13 residues. The V gene lost 3 bases and the J gene lost 0 bases, with 8 bases spanning the gap. Germline V lookup: CDR1 GTSNPN, CDR2 SVGIG (reference sequence).

The V call is TRBV15, the J call TRBJ1-2, with TRBD1 identical over 10 bases. The CDR3 spans 18 residues. Germline V gene lookup returns CDR1 LNHNV and CDR2 YYDKDF (reference sequence). The V segment lost 3 bases and the J segment 3 bases; nucleotides outside the gene matches: 13. The CDR3, as DNA: TGTGCCACCAGCAGGGAAGTCCTGGGACAGGGGTTGGACTATGGCTACACCTTC. It translates to CATSREVLGQGLDYGYTF.

V gene TRBV29-1 combines with J gene TRBJ2-5, with D maybe TRBD1 (6 bases). The CDR3 contains 14 residues. CDR1 is SQVTM, CDR2 ANQGSEA, per germline. The ends were cut back, 3 bases at V and 4 bases at J, with 15 bases in the middle. For the CDR3, the DNA is TGCAGCGTTGAGGGGGACATCCCTGGAGAGACCCAGTACTTC. Protein sequence: CSVEGDIPGETQYF.

This clonotype was detected a few times. The chain has TRBV15 and TRBJ2-7; a possible D gene is TRBD2 (5 bases). Trimming removed 0 bases from V and 2 bases from J, with 5 bases in between. Germline V CDR1 and CDR2: LNHNV, YYDKDF (reference sequence). The length of the CDR3 is 13 residues. The CDR3 nucleotides read TGTGCCACCAGCAGAGAGGGAGCCTACGAGCAGTACTTC. Translation: CATSREGAYEQYF. Full variable domain (rest looked up from reference TRBV15 and TRBJ2-7): DAMVIQNPRYQVTQFGKPVTLSCSQTLNHNVMYWYQQKSSQAPKLLFHYYDKDFNNEADTPDNFQSRRPNTSFCFLDIRSPGLGDTAMYLCATSREGAYEQYFGPGTRLTVT.

Ten or more counts support this clonotype. J is TRBJ1-1 and V is TRBV20-1; no definite D call. This CDR3 has 12 amino acids. V was pared by 6 bases and J by 0 bases, with 8 bases between. Germline V lookup: CDR1 DFQATT, CDR2 SNEGSKA (reference sequence). The CDR3 protein is CSAAAMNTEAFF. In DNA, the CDR3 is TGCAGTGCGGCAGCGATGAACACTGAAGCTTTCTTT.

This clonotype was counted ten times or more. This chain links TRBV28 with TRBJ2-7, with a tentative D call TRBD1 (6 bases). The CDR3 is 13 amino acids. Trimming shortened V by 5 bases and J by 5 bases, and 13 bases separated the two germline ends. CDR1 and CDR2 (germline): MDHEN, SYDVKM. In nucleotides, the CDR3 is TGTGCCAGCAGTCGTCTACAGGGCAACGAGCAGTACTTC. It encodes CASSRLQGNEQYF.

This clonotype has ten or more counts. V gene TRBV20-1 combines with J gene TRBJ1-1; TRBD1 matches 7 bases. CDR1 and CDR2 from the germline V gene are DFQATT and SNEGSKA (reference sequence). This CDR3 has 14 amino acids. This CDR3 reads CGGTAAINRAEAFF. The CDR3, as DNA: TGCGGAGGGACAGCCGCTATTAATAGGGCTGAAGCTTTCTTT.

This clonotype was counted ten times or more. The J gene is TRBJ1-1, the V gene TRBV12-3 or TRBV12-4, with unresolved D. Trimming removed 2 bases at V and 0 bases at J, with 10 bases between. The CDR3 consists of 15 residues. The CDR3 sequence: CASSLLLSLNTEAFF. In nucleotides, the CDR3 is TGTGCCAGCAGTTTACTTTTATCCCTGAACACTGAAGCTTTCTTT.

This clonotype occurred many times. The chain employs TRBV10-1 and TRBJ2-2; D not resolved. CDR1 and CDR2 (germline): WNHNN, SYGVQD (reference sequence). V dropped 0 bases and J dropped 5 bases, with 7 bases sitting between them. The CDR3 sequence is 14 residues long. The CDR3 spells CASSESGRTGELFF. The CDR3 DNA follows: TGCGCCAGCAGTGAGTCCGGACGAACCGGGGAGCTGTTTTTT.

In regard to this clonotype: This may be a read error, as it is one base from a much larger clone. This chain joins TRBV4-2 and TRBJ2-1; TRBD2 might be the D (5 bases). Germline V gene lookup returns CDR1 LGHNA and CDR2 YNFKEQ. This CDR3 has 17 residues. Trimming cost V 0 bases and J 2 bases, with 14 bases left between them. The CDR3 nucleotides are TGTGCCAGCAGCCAAGAAGCGTTTCGAGGGCCCTACAATGAGCAGTTCTTC. Protein: CASSQEAFRGPYNEQFF.

This clonotype was recorded many times. V gene TRBV5-1 combines with J gene TRBJ2-3, with D perhaps TRBD1 (6 bases). Germline CDR1 and CDR2: SGHRS and YFSETQ. The CDR3 loop spans 16 amino acids. V lost 0 bases and J lost 2, with 13 bases in between. CDR3 residues: CASSLGQDSITDTQYF. The CDR3 coding sequence is TGCGCCAGCAGCTTGGGACAGGACTCCATCACAGATACGCAGTATTTT.

This chain joins TRBV18 and TRBJ1-3; D remains unclear. The CDR3 length is 17 residues. CDR1 is KGHSH, CDR2 LQKENI, per germline. V was trimmed by 2 bases and J by 0 bases, leaving 14 bases between them. The CDR3 bases are TGTGCCAGCTCACCATCGACCCTGCATTACTCTGGAAACACCATATATTTT. Translated, it gives CASSPSTLHYSGNTIYF.

This clonotype was counted many times. This sequence joins TRBV11-2 and TRBJ2-5, with 13 bases fitting TRBD2. The CDR3 extends over 16 amino acids. V was pared by 4 bases and J by 0 bases, with 2 bases of the junction left unmatched. Germline-derived CDR1 and CDR2 are SGHAT and FQNNGV. The CDR3 DNA reads as TGTGCCAGCAGCTCGGGACTAGCGGGAAACCAAGAGACCCAGTACTTC. Its translation is CASSSGLAGNQETQYF.

This rearrangement joins TRBV15 to TRBJ2-2, with D possibly TRBD2 on 6 matching bases. This CDR3 contains 15 residues. Germline loops: CDR1 LNHNV, CDR2 YYDKDF (reference sequence). V was clipped by 0 bases and J by 3 bases, with 8 bases between them. CDR3 in DNA: TGTGCCACCAGCAGAGATTGGGGGGACACCGGGGAGCTGTTTTTT. This encodes CATSRDWGDTGELFF. The full variable domain, completed using reference TRBV15 and TRBJ2-2, is DAMVIQNPRYQVTQFGKPVTLSCSQTLNHNVMYWYQQKSSQAPKLLFHYYDKDFNNEADTPDNFQSRRPNTSFCFLDIRSPGLGDTAMYLCATSRDWGDTGELFFGEGSRLTVL.

This clonotype was detected ten times or more. The chain links TRBV19 to TRBJ1-2; D call uncertain. V shed 3 bases and J shed 4 bases, with 3 bases lying between them. The CDR3 runs 11 residues. Germline assignment: CDR1 LNHDA and CDR2 SQIVND (reference sequence). The CDR3: CASSMGYGYTF. The CDR3, as DNA: TGTGCCAGTAGTATGGGCTATGGCTACACCTTC.

This clonotype was detected many times. The chain recombines TRBV6-5 with TRBJ2-1, with a weak D call TRBD2 (6 bases). The CDR3 is 13 residues long. V gave up 0 bases and J gave up 14 bases, with 14 bases separating them. Germline V lookup: CDR1 MNHEY, CDR2 SVGAGI. The CDR3 DNA is TGTGCCAGCAGTTACTCGATGGAAGGGGAGGAGTTCTTC. It is translated as CASSYSMEGEEFF.

The V gene is TRBV18, the J gene TRBJ2-5, with D possibly matching TRBD2 (6 bases). Germline CDR1 reads KGHSH; CDR2 reads LQKENI. The CDR3 has 16 amino acids. Trimming stripped 0 bases from V and 7 bases from J, with 18 bases between. The CDR3 protein is CASSPPGGPGGGTQYF. As DNA, the CDR3 is TGTGCCAGCTCACCACCAGGAGGGCCCGGCGGAGGGACCCAGTACTTC.

This clonotype was counted ten times or more. The rearrangement joins TRBV6-1 to TRBJ2-7, with D perhaps matching TRBD1 or TRBD2 (5 bases each). Germline values: CDR1 MNHNS, CDR2 SASEGT. This CDR3 is built from 14 residues. V lost 5 bases and J 3 bases, leaving 14 bases between the germline ends. In nucleotides, the CDR3 is TGTGCCAGCAGTCCGTCCCGGGACGGCTACGAGCAGTACTTC. Its translation is CASSPSRDGYEQYF.

The chain combines TRBV2 with TRBJ2-4, with D perhaps matching TRBD1 or TRBD2 (6 bases each). CDR1 and CDR2 from the germline V gene are SNHLY and FYNNEI. V shed 4 bases and J shed 5 bases, with 27 bases lying between them. This CDR3 is built from 19 residues. The CDR3 nucleotides read TGTGCCAGCAGTGGACGTTCAACTTTGGGGGGCGGTTTAGAAAACATTCAGTACTTC. It translates to CASSGRSTLGGGLENIQYF.

On this clonotype itself: This sequence may be a read error, since a much larger clone differs from it by one base. In this CDR3 the conserved last residue, phenylalanine or tryptophan, is missing, so a read error is likely. V usage is TRBV12-3 or TRBV12-4 and J usage is TRBJ2-3; a possible D gene is TRBD2 (7 bases). This CDR3 has 17 residues. With 3 bases removed from V and 1 base from J, the gap between germline ends came to 17 bases. CDR3 amino acids: CASSFQGLTSGTDTQYL. The DNA of the CDR3 is TGTGCCAGCAGTTTTCAGGGGCTAACTAGCGGCACAGATACGCAGTATCTT.

This clonotype was seen repeatedly, ten times or more. The chain recombines TRBV20-1 with TRBJ2-7; tentative D call: TRBD2 (5 bases). V dropped 1 base and J dropped 7 bases, with 17 bases sitting between them. Germline CDR1 and CDR2: DFQATT and SNEGSKA (reference sequence). The CDR3 spans 14 residues. CDR3 nucleotide sequence: TGCAGTGCTAGAGGCTGGGCTAGCTCGAGGGAGCAGTACTTC. Its translation: CSARGWASSREQYF.